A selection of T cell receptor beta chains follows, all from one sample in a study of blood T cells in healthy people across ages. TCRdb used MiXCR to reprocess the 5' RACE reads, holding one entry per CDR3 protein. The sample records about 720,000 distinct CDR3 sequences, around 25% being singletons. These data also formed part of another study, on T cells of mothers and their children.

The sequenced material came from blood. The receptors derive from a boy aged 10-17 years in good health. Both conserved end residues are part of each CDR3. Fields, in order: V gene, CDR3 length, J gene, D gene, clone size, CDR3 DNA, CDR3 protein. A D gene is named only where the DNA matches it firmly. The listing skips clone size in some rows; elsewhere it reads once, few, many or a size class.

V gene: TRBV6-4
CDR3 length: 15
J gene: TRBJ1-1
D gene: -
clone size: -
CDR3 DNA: TGTGCCAGCAGTGACTCGCGCGGGGAAGACACTGAAGCTTTCTTT
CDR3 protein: CASSDSRGEDTEAFF

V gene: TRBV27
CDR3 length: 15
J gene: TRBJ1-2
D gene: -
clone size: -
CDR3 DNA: TGTGCCAGCAGTTTATCGGGGGGGTATGGCTATGGCTACACCTTC
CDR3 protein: CASSLSGGYGYGYTF

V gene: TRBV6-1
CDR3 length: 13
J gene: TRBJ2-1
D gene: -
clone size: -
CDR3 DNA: TGTGTCAGCAGGGACCGACTAGTGCATGAGCAGTTCTTC
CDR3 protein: CVSRDRLVHEQFF

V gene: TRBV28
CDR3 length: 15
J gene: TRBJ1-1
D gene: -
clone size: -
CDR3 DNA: TGTGCCAGCAGTTTAAGGTGGGAAGCCAACACTGAAGCTTTCTTT
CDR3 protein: CASSLRWEANTEAFF

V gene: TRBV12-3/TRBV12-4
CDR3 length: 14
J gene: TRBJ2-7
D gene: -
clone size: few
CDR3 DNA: TGTGCCAGCAGTCACGGACCGGGACCCTACGAGCAGTACTTC
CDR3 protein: CASSHGPGPYEQYF

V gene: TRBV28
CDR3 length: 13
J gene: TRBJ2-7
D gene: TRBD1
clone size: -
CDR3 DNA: TGTGCCAGCAGGGCCGAAATCTCGACAGGGCTGAACTTC
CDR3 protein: CASRAEISTGLNF

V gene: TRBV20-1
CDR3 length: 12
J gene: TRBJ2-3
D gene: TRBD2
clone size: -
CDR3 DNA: TGCGGTGCTAGCGGGAGCACAGATACGCAGTATTTT
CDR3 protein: CGASGSTDTQYF

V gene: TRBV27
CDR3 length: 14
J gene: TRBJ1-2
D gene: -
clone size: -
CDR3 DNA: TGTGCCAGCAGTTTATCGGGCAGGGAGCATGGCTACACCTTC
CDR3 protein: CASSLSGREHGYTF

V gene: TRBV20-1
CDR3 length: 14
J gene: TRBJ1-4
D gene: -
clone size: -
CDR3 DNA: TGCAGTGGTAGGAGGGTTGCAACTAATGAAAAACTGTTTTTT
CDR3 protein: CSGRRVATNEKLFF

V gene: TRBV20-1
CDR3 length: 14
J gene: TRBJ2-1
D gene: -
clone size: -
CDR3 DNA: TGCAGTGCTAGACGTGCGGGGTCCTACAATGAGCAGTTCTTC
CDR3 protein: CSARRAGSYNEQFF

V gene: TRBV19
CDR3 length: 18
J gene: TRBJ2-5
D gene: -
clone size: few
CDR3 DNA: TGTGCCAGTAGTATGAGCCGGGGGACTTTCACACCTCAAGAGACCCAGTACTTC
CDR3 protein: CASSMSRGTFTPQETQYF

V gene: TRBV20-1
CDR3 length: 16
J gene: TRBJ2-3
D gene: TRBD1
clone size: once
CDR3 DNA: TGCAGTGCTAGAGATCAGGGGGCCAGAGGGGGGGATACGCAGTATTTT
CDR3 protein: CSARDQGARGGDTQYF

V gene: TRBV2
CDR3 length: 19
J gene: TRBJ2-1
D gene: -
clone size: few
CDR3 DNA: TGTGCCAGCAGTAAGACAGTACTCTTCTCACAATCCTCCTACAATGAGCAGTTCTTC
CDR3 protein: CASSKTVLFSQSSYNEQFF

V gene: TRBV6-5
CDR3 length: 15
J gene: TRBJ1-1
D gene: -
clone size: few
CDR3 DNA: TGTGCCAGCAGTTACCGGGGACGGATGAACACTGAAGCTTTCTTT
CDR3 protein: CASSYRGRMNTEAFF

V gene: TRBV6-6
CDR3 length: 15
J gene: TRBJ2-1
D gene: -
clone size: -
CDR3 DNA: TGTGCCAGCAGTCCCGTCTCGGGGGGCTCCAATGAGCAGTTCTTC
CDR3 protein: CASSPVSGGSNEQFF

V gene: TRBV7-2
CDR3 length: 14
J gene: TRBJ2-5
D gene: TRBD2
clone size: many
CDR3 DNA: TGCGCCAGCAGCCGGAGCGGGAGTGGAGAGACCCAGTACTTC
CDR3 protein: CASSRSGSGETQYF

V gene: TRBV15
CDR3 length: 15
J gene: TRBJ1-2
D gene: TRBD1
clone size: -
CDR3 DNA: TGTGCCACCAGCAAGGGCTTGACAGGGGGCGACGGCTACACCTTC
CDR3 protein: CATSKGLTGGDGYTF

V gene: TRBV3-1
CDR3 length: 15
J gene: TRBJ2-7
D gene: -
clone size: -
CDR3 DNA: TGTGCCAGCAGCCAAGTGGGAGGGACACGCTACGAGCAGTACTTC
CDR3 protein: CASSQVGGTRYEQYF

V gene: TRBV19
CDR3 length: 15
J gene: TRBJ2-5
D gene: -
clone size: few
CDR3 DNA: TGTGCCAGTAGTATCGCACAGGGAATGGGAGAGACCCAGTACTTC
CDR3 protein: CASSIAQGMGETQYF

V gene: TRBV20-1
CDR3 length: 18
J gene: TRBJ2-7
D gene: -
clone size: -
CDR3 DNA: TGCAGTGCCCACCCAGAGGGGCAGGGGTCCCTCGGCTCCTACGAGCAGTACTTC
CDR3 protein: CSAHPEGQGSLGSYEQYF

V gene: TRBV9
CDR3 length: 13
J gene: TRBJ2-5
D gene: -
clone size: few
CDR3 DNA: TGTGCCAGCACCGAAGGAGGGGAGGGGGCCCAGTACTTC
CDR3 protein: CASTEGGEGAQYF

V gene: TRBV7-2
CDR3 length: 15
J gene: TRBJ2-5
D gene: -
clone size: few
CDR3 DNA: TGTGCCAGCAGCCCACAGGGGGGGAGACAAGAGACCCAGTACTTC
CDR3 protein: CASSPQGGRQETQYF

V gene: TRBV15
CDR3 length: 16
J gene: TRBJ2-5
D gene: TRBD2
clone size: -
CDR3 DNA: TGTGCCACCAGCAGAGGGAGCGGGAACCCGCAAGAGACCCAGTACTTC
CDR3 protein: CATSRGSGNPQETQYF

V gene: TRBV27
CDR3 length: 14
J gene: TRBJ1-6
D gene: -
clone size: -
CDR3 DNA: TGTGCCAGCAGTTTATTGGGCTGGAATTCACCCCTCCACTTT
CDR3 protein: CASSLLGWNSPLHF

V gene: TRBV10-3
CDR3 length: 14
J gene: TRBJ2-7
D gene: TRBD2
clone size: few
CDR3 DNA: TGTGCCATCAGGGCCGGTGTGGCGGGAGGCGAGCAGTACTTC
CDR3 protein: CAIRAGVAGGEQYF

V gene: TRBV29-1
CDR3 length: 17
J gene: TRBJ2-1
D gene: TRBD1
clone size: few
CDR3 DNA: TGCAGCGTTGAAGATCCTTCGAGGGGGCCCTCTTACAATGAGCAGTTCTTC
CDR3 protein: CSVEDPSRGPSYNEQFF

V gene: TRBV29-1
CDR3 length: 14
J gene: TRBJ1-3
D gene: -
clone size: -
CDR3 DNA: TGCAGCGTTTTAAGACCACTCTCTGGAAACACCATATATTTT
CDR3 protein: CSVLRPLSGNTIYF